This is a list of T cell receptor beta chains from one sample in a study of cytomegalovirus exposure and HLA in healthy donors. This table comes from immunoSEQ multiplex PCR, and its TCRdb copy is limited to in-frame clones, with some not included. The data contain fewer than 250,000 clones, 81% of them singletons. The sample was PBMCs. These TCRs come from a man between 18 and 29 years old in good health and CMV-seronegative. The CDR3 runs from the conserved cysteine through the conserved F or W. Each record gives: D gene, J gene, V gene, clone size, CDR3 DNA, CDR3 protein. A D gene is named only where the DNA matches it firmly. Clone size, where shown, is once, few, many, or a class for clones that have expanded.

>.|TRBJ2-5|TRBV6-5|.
TGTGCCAGCAGTTCGGGCCCGGATGATAGCGACGAGACCCAGTACTTC
CASSSGPDDSDETQYF
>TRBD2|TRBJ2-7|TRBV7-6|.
TGTGCCAGCAGCTTTGGCCGGGGGGACGAGCAGTACTTC
CASSFGRGDEQYF
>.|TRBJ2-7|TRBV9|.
TGTGCCAGCAGCGTAGGAAGTGGTGGGAGTTACGGGGAGCAGTACTTC
CASSVGSGGSYGEQYF
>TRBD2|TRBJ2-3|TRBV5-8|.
TGTGCCAGCAGCACAAGACTAGCAGCTACGGGAGATACGCAGTATTTT
CASSTRLAATGDTQYF
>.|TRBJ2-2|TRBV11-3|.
TGTGCCAGCACCTCAGGTTCTCAAGAGACCGGGGAGCTGTTTTTT
CASTSGSQETGELFF
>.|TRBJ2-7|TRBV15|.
TGTGCCACCAGCAGAGATCTGCCGGGGAGAGGCTACGAGCAGTACTTC
CATSRDLPGRGYEQYF
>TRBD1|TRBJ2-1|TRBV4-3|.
TGCGCCAGCAGCCAAGATGGGACAGGGGGCGATGAGCAGTTCTTC
CASSQDGTGGDEQFF
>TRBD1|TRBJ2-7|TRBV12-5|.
TGTGCTAGTGGACAACAGGGGCGGGAGCAGTACTTC
CASGQQGREQYF
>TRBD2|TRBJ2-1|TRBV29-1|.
TGCAGCGTTTCGCTAGCGGGAGGGACCTACAATGAGCAGTTCTTC
CSVSLAGGTYNEQFF
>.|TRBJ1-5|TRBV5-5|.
TGTGCCAGCAGAATGAGACTTTCTAGCAATCAGCCCCAGCATTTT
CASRMRLSSNQPQHF
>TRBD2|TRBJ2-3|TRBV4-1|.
TGCGCCAGCAGCCGGGAGCGGGGGTTAGATACGCAGTATTTT
CASSRERGLDTQYF
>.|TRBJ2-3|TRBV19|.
TGTGCGACTTCTGGGGCTCTTACTATTACAGATACGCAGTATTTT
CATSGALTITDTQYF
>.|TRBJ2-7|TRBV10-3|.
TGTGCCATTTCACTCGTACTTTCCTACGAGCAGTACTTC
CAISLVLSYEQYF
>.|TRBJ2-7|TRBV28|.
TGTGCCAGCAGTCCAAACTACCGAATCTACGAGCAGTACTTC
CASSPNYRIYEQYF
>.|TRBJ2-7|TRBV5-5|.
TGTGCCAGCAGCGCCTACGGAGGGAGTCTCTACGAGCAGTACTTC
CASSAYGGSLYEQYF
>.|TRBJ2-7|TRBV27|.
TGTGCCAGCAGTTTATCCGGCTCCTACGAGCAGTACTTC
CASSLSGSYEQYF
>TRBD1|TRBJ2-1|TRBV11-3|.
TGTGCCAGCAGCAAAGGACAGGGGTGGCGGGGGCATGAGCAGTTCTTC
CASSKGQGWRGHEQFF
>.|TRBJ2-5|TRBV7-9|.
TGTGCCAGCAGCTTACGGTCGGACCAAGAGACCCAGTACTTC
CASSLRSDQETQYF
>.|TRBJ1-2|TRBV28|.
TGTGCCAGCAGTTTCGGCCAAACCGGGACAGGCTACACCTTC
CASSFGQTGTGYTF
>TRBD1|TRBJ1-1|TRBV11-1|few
TGTGCCAGCAGCCTAGTACAGGGGGCGAGAGAAGCTTTCTTT
CASSLVQGAREAFF
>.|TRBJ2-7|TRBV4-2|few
TGTGCCAGCAGCCAGGATCTAGGGAGCGAGCAGTACTTC
CASSQDLGSEQYF
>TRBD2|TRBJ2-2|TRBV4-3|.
TGCGCCAGCAGCCAAGATCGTACTAGCGGGAGGGGAACCGGGGAGCTGTTTTTT
CASSQDRTSGRGTGELFF
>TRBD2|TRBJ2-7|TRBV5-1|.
TGCGCCAGCAGCTGGACTAGCGGGGGCTCCTACGAGCAGTACTTC
CASSWTSGGSYEQYF
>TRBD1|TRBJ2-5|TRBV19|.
TGTGCCAGTACGGACAGGGGTGGTGAGACCCAGTACTTC
CASTDRGGETQYF
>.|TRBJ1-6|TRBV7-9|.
TGTGCCAGCAGCTTATGGCGGAGCTCCTATAATTCACCCCTCCACTTT
CASSLWRSSYNSPLHF
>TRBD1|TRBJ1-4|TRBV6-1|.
TGTGCCAGCAGTGTCAGGGGGCTCGGTGAAAAACTGTTTTTT
CASSVRGLGEKLFF
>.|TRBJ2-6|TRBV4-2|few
TGTGCCAGCAGCTCGAGTCCTTCCTCTGGGGCCAACGTCCTGACTTTC
CASSSSPSSGANVLTF
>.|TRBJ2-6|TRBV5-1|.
TGCGCCAGCAGCTTGGCCGGTCCCGGGGCCAACGTCCTGACTTTC
CASSLAGPGANVLTF
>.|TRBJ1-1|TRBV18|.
TGTGCCAGCTCACCAGCCGGACTGCCGAACACTGAAGCTTTCTTT
CASSPAGLPNTEAFF
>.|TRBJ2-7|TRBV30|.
TGTGCCGGGGGGGCCAGGGGTGACTACGAGCAGTACTTC
CAGGARGDYEQYF
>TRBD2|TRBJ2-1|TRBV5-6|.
TGTGCCAGCAGCTTAACTAGCGGGCGCCTCAGAGAGCAGTTCTTC
CASSLTSGRLREQFF
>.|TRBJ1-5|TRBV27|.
TGTGCCAGCAGTTCGCGGTGGGGCAATCAGCCCCAGCATTTT
CASSSRWGNQPQHF
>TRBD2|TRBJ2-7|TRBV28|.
TGTGCCAGCAGTTTACCGGGGGGTAGCTCCTACGAGCAGTACTTC
CASSLPGGSSYEQYF
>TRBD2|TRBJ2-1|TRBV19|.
TGTGCCAGTAGTATAGCGGGAGGAAGGGTGGGCTCCTACAATGAGCAGTTCTTC
CASSIAGGRVGSYNEQFF
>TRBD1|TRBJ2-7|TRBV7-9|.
TGTGCCAGCAGCTCCCTCTCTGTGACAGGGTCCTACGAGCAGTACTTC
CASSSLSVTGSYEQYF
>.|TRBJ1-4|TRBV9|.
TGTGCCAGCAGCGTAGGGGGAGGGCCCAAGACGGGAGAAAAACTGTTTTTT
CASSVGGGPKTGEKLFF
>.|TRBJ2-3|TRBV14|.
TGTGCCAGCAGCCAAGGTCTAGCATCAGATACGCAGTATTTT
CASSQGLASDTQYF
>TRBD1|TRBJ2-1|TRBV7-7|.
TGTGCTAGCAGCTTAGCACCGGGACAGGGGAATGAGCAGTTCTTC
CASSLAPGQGNEQFF
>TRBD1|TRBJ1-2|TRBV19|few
TGTGCCAGTCGGACAGGCCAGTCTAACTATGGCTACACCTTC
CASRTGQSNYGYTF
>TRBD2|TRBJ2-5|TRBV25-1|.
TGTGCCAGCAGTGGCTTAGCGGGGGTACTCCAAGAGACCCAGTACTTC
CASSGLAGVLQETQYF
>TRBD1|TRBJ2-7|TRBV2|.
TGTGCCAGTGGACAGGGCTACGAGCAGTACTTC
CASGQGYEQYF
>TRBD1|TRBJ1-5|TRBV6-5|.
TGTGCCAGCAGTTACGACAGGGGACGGGGTCAGCCCCAGCATTTT
CASSYDRGRGQPQHF